Sequencing of this T cell receptor (beta chain) was carried out in a study of Ad26.COV2.S vaccination and SARS-CoV-2 variants. Study-level background: Into the muscle, Ad26.COV2.S was dosed once or twice, 56 days apart. Findings and caveats of the study: Analyses that measured TCR breadth and depth may have underestimated total T cell responses.

This CDR3 has 14 amino acids. V lost 4 bases, J lost 0 bases, and 6 bases lay in between. Germline CDR1 is SGHNT and CDR2 is YENEEA. About this clone itself: Its antigen is as yet unknown.

Treatment meaning: some 19 received Ad26.COV2.S at low or high dose, single or two shots; five or six received placebo; per-sample allocation not given. Each sample was drawn 63 days after the first injection (of vaccine or placebo). Method: immunoSEQ multiplex PCR; TCRdb's copy keeps in-frame clones and lacks some. The table records about 480,000 clones, 87% of them present only once. The rearrangement joins TRBV11-3 to TRBJ2-2; the D is unclear. The TCR originated in a person between 18 and 60 years old who received the Ad26.COV2.S COVID-19 vaccine or a placebo. The material was peripheral blood, obtained in a trial of Ad26.COV2.S vaccine versus placebo. The CDR3, as DNA: TGTGCCAGCAGCTACGGAGCGAACACCGGGGAGCTGTTTTTT. The encoded protein is CASSYGANTGELFF.